This T cell receptor beta chain derives from a study of CD8 T cells in ankylosing spondylitis. The study's findings and limits: Apparently characteristic of ankylosing spondylitis blood was a TCR beta motif (eight highly homologous variants). The authors reported significant enrichment of disease-linked clones in matched ankylosing spondylitis synovial fluid. CD8+ cells made up the disease-linked clones, which were relatively rare in peripheral blood. Some of these motif variants have turned up before, in reports on reactive arthritis synovial fluid and blood.

This clonotype was seen many times. Its antigen is unidentified. Libraries for TCR beta were made by quantitative 5'-RACE with molecular barcodes. MiXCR was run by TCRdb on the 5' RACE reads, yielding one entry per CDR3 protein. Here the sample spans about 510,000 distinct CDR3 sequences, about 5.4% being singletons. This CDR3 has 13 amino acids. The germline gives CDR1 DFQATT, CDR2 SNEGSKA (reference sequence). V was clipped by 2 bases and J by 7 bases, with 14 bases between them. Sequenced: blood, either unsorted or a sorted T cell fraction (not recorded which). The genes are TRBV20-1 and TRBJ1-2; D uncertain. The sequence came from a male donor with ankylosing spondylitis. The CDR3 reads CSARYPSTIGYTF. The DNA of the CDR3 is TGCAGTGCTAGATACCCCTCTACTATTGGCTACACCTTC.